This record looks at one TCR beta chain sequence and its context. These data are taken from a study of blood T cell repertoires in COVID-19. Looking at the study overall: Specimens from acute and convalescent COVID-19 originated in the United States, Italy and Spain. PBMCs, B-cell-depleted T cells, or T cells provided the cDNA or gDNA that made up the material.

As originally analysed: Nucleated cell number was recorded as an estimate derived from reference gene primer amplification. Assay used: immunoSEQ multiplex PCR; TCRdb lists only in-frame clones, some missing. V, J and clone size were drawn from that table, and D and trimming were deduced from the DNA. The sample has 150,000 or so clones; approximately 81% are singletons. The ends were cut back, 5 bases at V and 9 bases at J, with 11 bases in the middle. CDR3 size: 12 residues. Germline V gene lookup returns CDR1 SGHVS and CDR2 FQNEAQ. This chain connects TRBV7-8 to TRBJ1-5; no clear D gene. The sequencing sample was made of peripheral blood. The receptor comes from a human donor in a cohort sampled during active COVID-19. The CDR3 nucleotides read TGTGCCAGCAGCCCGACTGTCGCGCCCCAGCATTTT. This codes for CASSPTVAPQHF.